This TCR beta chain was profiled in a study of T cells in localized non-small cell lung cancer (dated by TCRdb to 2019 to 2021). Study-wide context: The study examined T cell repertoires in a few hundred patients with early-stage NSCLC and compared tumors with uninvolved tumor-adjacent lungs. The cohort was made up of roughly 250 treatment-naive NSCLC patients whose localized lung tumors had been resected. The mean age of the NSCLC patients was roughly 70 years, with 120 to 150 men and about a hundred women. The research as a whole found: Because multi-region sequencing of the tumors was not done, intratumor heterogeneity could not be ruled out. Higher blood T cell density associated with longer overall survival, while higher adjacent-lung clonality associated with shorter survival. Uninvolved tumor-adjacent lung showed the highest T cell clonality, higher than tumor, which suggests more focused antigenic responses in the uninvolved tumor-adjacent lung. A median of approximately 55 of the top 100 tumor clones were detected in paired uninvolved adjacent lung, and approximately 28 of these tumor clones were also found among the top 100 clones of the paired uninvolved adjacent lung. Because the study design was exploratory, TCR variables were selected using unadjusted p-values without false-discovery rate correction.

CDR3 length: 12 amino acids, cysteine to phenylalanine. Of all the DNA, just the CDR3 is kept, 36 bases in frame from base 1. About this clone itself: Its antigen has not been determined. Base qualities are missing; no much larger clone stands one base away.

At diagnosis, peripheral blood, uninvolved tumor-adjacent lung and tumor were collected and stored as a combination of fresh-frozen and FFPE material. Blood samples were analyzed as peripheral blood mononuclear cells for TCR repertoire profiling. The immunoSEQ Assay was used to sequence TCR beta CDR3 regions from DNA. The paper's processing steps were these. T cell density was computed as TCR beta template counts normalized to usable DNA estimated by amplifying housekeeping genes. The preseqR package was used to estimate richness by extrapolating to 400,000 templates for PBMC samples and to 120,000 templates for tissue samples. Clonality was calculated as one minus Pielou's evenness. Tissue-enriched TCRs were identified through differential abundance testing performed on productive amino-acid clonotypes, with a minimum total count of 5 and an alpha of 0.1. The Jaccard Index and the Morisita Overlap Index were used to measure how much the repertoires overlapped between compartments. TCR beta CDR3s were clustered by GLIPH together with public tetramer-defined viral CDR3s, and at least three viral sequences plus V-gene enrichment were required for viral motifs. Entries here come from immuneACCESS through TCRdb and include only in-frame sequences with V and J called. Some clones fail to appear in such tables; in the studies checked, an unresolved V gene covers under half of the shortfall, and the cause of the remainder is unknown. Clone size and V and J calls were adopted from that table, with D and trimming inferred from the DNA. A total of 20,000 to 25,000 clones appear in this sample, around 85% of them only once. The ten top clones hold roughly 6% of the sample.

This clonotype was sampled from a male donor aged 60 or over with stage II squamous cell lung carcinoma. This chain is built from TRBV21-1 and TRBJ1-5; the table's TRBD1 call for D was not verified on the DNA. TRBV21-1 is described as a pseudogene. The source was peripheral blood, collected before any cancer treatment. CDR3 protein: CANNRSDQPQHF. The sequenced DNA: TGTGCCAACAACAGGTCCGATCAGCCCCAGCATTTT.